These 31 T cell receptor beta chains were all obtained from the same sample, sequenced in a study of T cell responses to AZD1222 COVID-19 vaccine. Sequencing used immunoSEQ multiplex PCR; TCRdb keeps in-frame clones, though not all of them. The repertoire includes 83,000 or so clones, about 82% of them detected once, and 8% to 10% sits in the top ten. The starting material was peripheral blood, obtained on day 0 of AZD1222 vaccination. The origin of the receptors is an adult in good health.

This chain links TRBV28 with TRBJ2-7; D not certain. With 6 bases removed from V and 2 bases from J, the gap between germline ends came to 20 bases. The CDR3 sequence is 16 residues long. Looked up from germline, CDR1 is MDHEN and CDR2 is SYDVKM. CDR3 nucleotide sequence: TGTGCCAGCAGCAGATCAGCTAAGCCAAGCCCCTACGAGCAGTACTTC. Its protein is CASSRSAKPSPYEQYF. Filled out from reference TRBV28 and TRBJ2-7, the complete variable domain reads DVKVTQSSRYLVKRTGEKVFLECVQDMDHENMFWYRQDPGLGLRLIYFSYDVKMKEKGDIPEGYSVSREKKERFSLILESASTNQTSMYLCASSRSAKPSPYEQYFGPGTRLTVT.

This clone has a single count. The genes are TRBV7-2 and TRBJ1-2; D is perhaps TRBD1 (5 bases). CDR1 is SGHTA and CDR2 is FQGNSA in the germline V gene. Deletions cut 2 bases from V and 2 bases from J, with 9 bases between. CDR3 length equals 14 residues. In DNA, the CDR3 is TGTGCCAGCAGCTTATCCCGACAGAACTATGGCTACACCTTC. This sequence encodes CASSLSRQNYGYTF.

This clone was recorded once. The chain couples TRBV5-1 to TRBJ2-7; D gene uncertain. With 5 bases removed from V and 6 bases from J, the gap between germline ends came to 9 bases. The CDR3 is made up of 11 amino acids. Germline V gene sequence: CDR1 SGHRS, CDR2 YFSETQ. CDR3 sequence reads: CASRREVEQYF. CDR3 nucleotides: TGCGCCAGCAGGCGAGAAGTCGAGCAGTACTTC.

The V and J genes are TRBV6-5 and TRBJ2-3; 7 bases fit TRBD2. Germline V lookup: CDR1 MNHEY, CDR2 SVGAGI. The CDR3 totals 14 residues. J lost 4 bases, V lost 4 bases, and 5 bases had no gene match. The CDR3 reads CASSWRGRADTQYF. The CDR3 region has the DNA TGTGCCAGCAGTTGGCGGGGGAGAGCAGATACGCAGTATTTT.

This clone occurred a few times. The genes are TRBV7-8 and TRBJ1-2; no reliable D call. The CDR3 loop spans 15 amino acids. Trimming pared 0 bases from V and 0 bases from J, leaving 8 bases between. The germline CDR1 and CDR2 sequences are SGHVS and FQNEAQ. CDR3 sequence reads: CASSLAPDSNYGYTF. Here the CDR3 DNA reads TGTGCCAGCAGCTTAGCGCCTGACTCTAACTATGGCTACACCTTC. The full variable domain, rest sourced from reference TRBV7-8 and TRBJ1-2, is GAGVSQSPRYKVAKRGQDVALRCDPISGHVSLFWYQQALGQGPEFLTYFQNEAQLDKSGLPSDRFFAERPEGSVSTLKIQRTQQEDSAVYLCASSLAPDSNYGYTFGSGTRLTVV.

DNA of the CDR3: TGTGCCACCGGAGACAGGGTCGGGCCTTACGAGCAGTACTTC. This gives the protein CATGDRVGPYEQYF. The chain has TRBV2 and TRBJ2-7, with 7 bases that match TRBD1. The CDR3 loop spans 14 amino acids. Germline V gene sequence: CDR1 SNHLY, CDR2 FYNNEI. J gave up 4 bases and V 10 bases, and 13 bases lay outside the gene matches.

This sequence joins TRBV10-2 and TRBJ1-2; D is possibly TRBD1 (6 bases). The V and J ends lost 3 bases and 1 base respectively, with 12 bases between them. The CDR3 loop spans 15 amino acids. Germline CDR1 and CDR2: WSHSY and SAAADI. In DNA, the CDR3 is TGCGCCAGCAGTGAACCCGAGGGGGGTAACTATGGCTACACCTTC. This gives the protein CASSEPEGGNYGYTF.

The genes are TRBV7-2 and TRBJ2-5, with 8 bases lining up with TRBD1. This CDR3 comprises 14 residues. J gave up 3 bases and V 3 bases, and 3 bases lay outside the gene matches. Germline V lookup: CDR1 SGHTA, CDR2 FQGNSA. CDR3: CASSFNRGKETQYF. CDR3 nucleotides: TGTGCCAGCAGCTTCAACAGGGGGAAAGAGACCCAGTACTTC. The variable domain in full, with the rest retrieved from reference TRBV7-2 and TRBJ2-5, is GAGVSQSPSNKVTEKGKDVELRCDPISGHTALYWYRQSLGQGLEFLIYFQGNSAPDKSGLPSDRFSAERTGGSVSTLTIQRTQQEDSAVYLCASSFNRGKETQYFGPGTRLLVL.

The rearrangement joins TRBV2 to TRBJ1-4; D is perhaps TRBD1 (5 bases). The germline V gene encodes CDR1 SNHLY and CDR2 FYNNEI. CDR3 size: 17 residues. The V end was cut by 2 bases, the J end by 4 bases, with 17 bases between. DNA of the CDR3: TGTGCCAGCAGTGAACCGAGGGGCCTTCGGGGTAATGAAAAACTGTTTTTT. Translated: CASSEPRGLRGNEKLFF.

As regards this clone: Germline is not matched at one junction end, which may reflect a read error. The chain links TRBV2 to TRBJ2-3, with 7 nucleotides matching TRBD2. This CDR3 is built from 11 residues. CDR1 is SNHLY and CDR2 is FYNNEI in the germline V gene. The CDR3 region has the DNA TGTGCCAGCAGTGGGGGAGGGAAACGAGCTTTT. Its protein is CASSGGGKRAF.

This chain links TRBV9 with TRBJ2-3, with D possibly TRBD1 on 5 matching bases. Germline V gene data show CDR1 as SGDLS and CDR2 as YYNGEE. V lost 2 bases and J 0 bases, leaving 13 bases between the germline ends. CDR3 length equals 16 residues. DNA of the CDR3: TGTGCCAGCAGCGTGGGGCTAGGTGCTAGCACAGATACGCAGTATTTT. Encoded protein: CASSVGLGASTDTQYF. Variable domain in full (rest from reference TRBV9 and TRBJ2-3): DSGVTQTPKHLITATGQRVTLRCSPRSGDLSVYWYQQSLDQGLQFLIQYYNGEERAKGNILERFSAQQFPDLHSELNLSSLELGDSALYFCASSVGLGASTDTQYFGPGTRLTVL.

Only one count was recorded for this clone. The rearrangement links TRBV6-1 to TRBJ1-5, with D hard to call. The CDR3 has 13 amino acids. The V gene's germline CDR1 is MNHNS and CDR2 SASEGT. Trimming removed 3 bases at V and 2 bases at J, with 5 bases between. CDR3 sequence: CASSEKGNQPQHF. The DNA of the CDR3 is TGTGCCAGCAGTGAGAAGGGCAATCAGCCCCAGCATTTT.

This clone has just a few counts. CDR3 sequence: CASSYGGNTEAFF. CDR3 nucleotide sequence: TGTGCCAGCAGTTACGGAGGGAACACTGAAGCTTTCTTT. The rearrangement joins TRBV6-5 to TRBJ1-1, with unresolved D. CDR1 is MNHEY, CDR2 SVGAGI, per germline. Trimming left V 2 bases short and J 1 base short, with 5 bases between. The CDR3 runs 13 residues.

This clone is a singleton in its sample. The chain has TRBV7-3 and TRBJ2-1, with D unclear. Trimming took 0 bases from V and 7 from J, leaving 13 bases between them. The germline gives CDR1 SGHTA, CDR2 FQGTGA. CDR3 length equals 15 residues. The CDR3 sequence is CASSLTGQTTNEQFF. In nucleotides, the CDR3 is TGTGCCAGCAGCTTAACGGGCCAAACTACGAATGAGCAGTTCTTC.

This clone has only a few counts. The gene calls are TRBV29-1 and TRBJ2-5, with TRBD1 matching 8 bases. CDR1 and CDR2 (germline): SQVTM, ANQGSEA. There are 12 residues in the CDR3. Germline trimming cut 7 bases from V and 4 bases from J; bases unmatched to any gene: 5. CDR3 coding DNA: TGCAGCGGAAGGACAGGGCCAGAGACCCAGTACTTC. This codes for CSGRTGPETQYF.

The chain is built from TRBV29-1 and TRBJ2-7, with a weak D call TRBD2 (7 bases). Germline assignment: CDR1 SQVTM and CDR2 ANQGSEA. The V end lost 4 bases, the J end lost 1 base, and 32 bases lay between the germline ends. This CDR3 contains 20 residues. The CDR3 nucleotides read TGCAGCGTTGTGGGGGGGTACGTCACCCCACACCCGGACAGATCCTACGAGCAGTACTTC. Protein sequence: CSVVGGYVTPHPDRSYEQYF.

This clone occurred once. The chain links TRBV19 to TRBJ2-3; D could derive from TRBD1 or TRBD2 (6 bases each). V gave up 6 bases and J gave up 0 bases, with 13 bases separating them. Germline CDR1 and CDR2: LNHDA and SQIVND (reference sequence). CDR3 length: 15 residues. The CDR3 nucleotides read TGTGCCAGTAGGTGGGGGGCCAGTAGCACAGATACGCAGTATTTT. Translation: CASRWGASSTDTQYF.

This chain connects TRBV19 to TRBJ1-1; D is unclear. CDR3 length: 14 residues. Germline V CDR1 and CDR2: LNHDA, SQIVND (reference sequence). Trimming removed 0 bases from V and 2 bases from J, with 7 bases in between. CDR3 in DNA: TGTGCCAGTAGTATAGATTGGCTTAACACTGAAGCTTTCTTT. Amino acid sequence: CASSIDWLNTEAFF.

The J gene is TRBJ1-6, the V gene TRBV7-2, with 7 nucleotides matching TRBD1. Germline-derived CDR1 and CDR2 are SGHTA and FQGNSA. V was pared by 5 bases and J by 7 bases, with 5 bases of the junction left unmatched. This CDR3 contains 14 residues. CDR3 sequence reads: CASSGTARNSPLHF. As DNA, the CDR3 is TGTGCCAGCAGCGGGACAGCACGGAATTCACCCCTCCACTTT. The whole variable domain, filled in from reference TRBV7-2 and TRBJ1-6, reads GAGVSQSPSNKVTEKGKDVELRCDPISGHTALYWYRQSLGQGLEFLIYFQGNSAPDKSGLPSDRFSAERTGGSVSTLTIQRTQQEDSAVYLCASSGTARNSPLHFGNGTRLTVT.

V is TRBV5-1 and J is TRBJ2-3, with 7 bases fitting TRBD2. The CDR3 runs 16 residues. Germline lookup yields CDR1 SGHRS and CDR2 YFSETQ. V trimming: 4 bases; J trimming: 4 bases; junction bases outside the gene matches: 12. The CDR3 sequence is CASSDGRLASADTQYF. The CDR3 region has the DNA TGCGCCAGCAGCGATGGAAGACTAGCTAGCGCAGATACGCAGTATTTT. Using reference TRBV5-1 and TRBJ2-3 for the parts outside the CDR3, the full variable domain is KAGVTQTPRYLIKTRGQQVTLSCSPISGHRSVSWYQQTPGQGLQFLFEYFSETQRNKGNFPGRFSGRQFSNSRSEMNVSTLELGDSALYLCASSDGRLASADTQYFGPGTRLTVL.

This chain joins TRBV18 and TRBJ2-1; 8 bases match TRBD2. CDR1 and CDR2 (germline): KGHSH, LQKENI. V dropped 3 bases and J dropped 7; count of bases not matched to a gene: 14. This CDR3 spans 17 amino acids. In nucleotides, the CDR3 is TGTGCCAGCTCACCCCGGAGTTCCGGGAGGGCGCCAAATGAGCAGTTCTTC. Translation gives CASSPRSSGRAPNEQFF.

V and J are TRBV2 and TRBJ2-1, with D possibly called TRBD1 or TRBD2 (5 bases each). The germline V and J ends were trimmed by 2 bases and 8 bases, with 10 bases remaining between them. Germline V lookup: CDR1 SNHLY, CDR2 FYNNEI. The CDR3 is made up of 13 amino acids. The CDR3 DNA reads TGTGCCAGCAGTGAAAGAGGGGCTCATGAGCAGTTCTTC. This gives the protein CASSERGAHEQFF.

The chain couples TRBV19 to TRBJ1-1; unclear D gene. Germline V gene data show CDR1 as LNHDA and CDR2 as SQIVND (reference sequence). V was clipped by 5 bases and J by 8 bases, with 15 bases between them. The CDR3 extends over 13 amino acids. The CDR3 loop is CASSYGGSPEAFF. Written as DNA, the CDR3 is TGTGCCAGTAGTTACGGTGGCTCCCCAGAAGCTTTCTTT.

This chain joins TRBV18 and TRBJ1-3; D gene ambiguous. CDR1 KGHSH and CDR2 LQKENI come from the germline V gene. The CDR3 extends over 16 amino acids. Trimming stripped 0 bases from V and 11 bases from J, with 20 bases between. The CDR3 here is CASSPPGGGRWEAIYF. The CDR3 region has the DNA TGTGCCAGCTCACCACCGGGAGGAGGTCGTTGGGAGGCCATATATTTT.

The V gene is TRBV15, the J gene TRBJ2-1, with 10 bases fitting TRBD2. Germline CDR1 reads LNHNV; CDR2 reads YYDKDF (reference sequence). This CDR3 spans 17 amino acids. The trim removed 3 bases at V and 4 bases at J, leaving 9 bases unmatched. Here the CDR3 reads CATSSSGGIISYNEQFF. The CDR3 DNA is TGTGCCACCAGCAGTAGCGGGGGGATTATCTCATACAATGAGCAGTTCTTC.

The sample holds a few counts of this clone. The chain couples TRBV7-9 to TRBJ2-5; unclear D gene. The CDR3 totals 12 residues. Trimming left V 5 bases short and J 3 bases short, with 7 bases between. CDR1 SEHNR and CDR2 FQNEAQ come from the germline V gene (reference sequence). The CDR3 DNA is TGTGCCAGCAGCACCTGGGAAGAGACCCAGTACTTC. Translation gives CASSTWEETQYF. The variable domain in full, with the rest retrieved from reference TRBV7-9 and TRBJ2-5, is DTGVSQNPRHKITKRGQNVTFRCDPISEHNRLYWYRQTLGQGPEFLTYFQNEAQLEKSRLLSDRFSAERPKGSFSTLEIQRTEQGDSAMYLCASSTWEETQYFGPGTRLLVL.

The genes are TRBV28 and TRBJ1-5, with a tentative D call TRBD1 (6 bases). Per germline, CDR1 MDHEN and CDR2 SYDVKM. The CDR3 has 15 residues. V lost 5 bases to trimming and J lost 2 bases, with 13 bases between them. CDR3 nucleotides: TGTGCCAGCAGTCCCCCCGGGGGCGGCAATCAGCCCCAGCATTTT. Amino acid sequence: CASSPPGGGNQPQHF.

The chain recombines TRBV4-1 with TRBJ1-1; weak D call: TRBD1 (6 bases). The CDR3 consists of 14 residues. V lost 2 bases and J lost 3, with 10 bases in between. CDR1 and CDR2 from the germline V gene are MGHRA and YSYEKL. CDR3 residues: CASSQLEGDTEAFF. CDR3 coding DNA: TGCGCCAGCAGCCAATTAGAGGGGGACACTGAAGCTTTCTTT.

The chain couples TRBV7-9 to TRBJ2-1; 12 nucleotides line up with TRBD2. The V gene's germline CDR1 is SEHNR and CDR2 FQNEAQ (reference sequence). V gave up 5 bases and J gave up 6 bases; unmatched junction bases: 8. The CDR3 totals 16 residues. In DNA, the CDR3 is TGTGCCAGCAGCCCCCAACTAGCGGGGGGAGGCAATGAGCAGTTCTTC. Protein: CASSPQLAGGGNEQFF.

The chain recombines TRBV9 with TRBJ1-2; a weak D match, TRBD1 (5 bases). V lost 2 bases, J lost 3 bases, and 14 bases lay in between. Germline values: CDR1 SGDLS, CDR2 YYNGEE. The CDR3 runs 15 residues. CDR3 nucleotides: TGTGCCAGCAGCGTTGAGGGGACCCCTCACTATGGCTACACCTTC. As protein: CASSVEGTPHYGYTF.

V usage is TRBV5-1 and J usage is TRBJ2-6; D is perhaps TRBD1 (6 bases). V was shortened by 4 bases and J by 0 bases, with 11 bases between the two germline ends. The CDR3 length is 16 residues. Germline CDR1 reads SGHRS; CDR2 reads YFSETQ. The CDR3, as DNA: TGCGCCAGCAGCGAGGGACACCTCTCTGGGGCCAACGTCCTGACTTTC. Translation: CASSEGHLSGANVLTF. Full variable domain (outside the CDR3, taken from reference TRBV5-1 and TRBJ2-6): KAGVTQTPRYLIKTRGQQVTLSCSPISGHRSVSWYQQTPGQGLQFLFEYFSETQRNKGNFPGRFSGRQFSNSRSEMNVSTLELGDSALYLCASSEGHLSGANVLTFGAGSRLTVL.